This T cell receptor (beta chain) is from a study of TIL therapy for anti-PD-1-resistant metastatic lung cancer. Sequencing used immunoSEQ v3. The table came from immunoSEQ multiplex PCR; TCRdb's copy has only in-frame clones and leaves some out. The profile covers roughly 60,000 clones, with around 90% appearing a single time and approximately 2.8% taken by the ten largest. Time point noted: pre-treatment sample, taken before nivolumab and TIL therapy. Germline values: CDR1 MGHRA, CDR2 YSYEKL. The CDR3 extends over 16 amino acids. V lost 1 base, J lost 9 bases, and 16 bases lay in between. To note about this clone: Its antigen remains unknown.

The study's findings and limits: Patients were highly selected, enriched for treatment-naive, never-smoker and oncogene-addicted cases.

Specimen: blood, collected at baseline. The sequence derives from a person between 25 and 80 years old with non-small cell lung cancer. The rearrangement links TRBV4-1 to TRBJ1-6, with no clear D. The CDR3 loop reads CASSQVGERLTSPLHF. The CDR3 coding sequence is TGCGCCAGCAGCCAAGTCGGAGAGAGGTTGACTTCACCCCTCCACTTT.